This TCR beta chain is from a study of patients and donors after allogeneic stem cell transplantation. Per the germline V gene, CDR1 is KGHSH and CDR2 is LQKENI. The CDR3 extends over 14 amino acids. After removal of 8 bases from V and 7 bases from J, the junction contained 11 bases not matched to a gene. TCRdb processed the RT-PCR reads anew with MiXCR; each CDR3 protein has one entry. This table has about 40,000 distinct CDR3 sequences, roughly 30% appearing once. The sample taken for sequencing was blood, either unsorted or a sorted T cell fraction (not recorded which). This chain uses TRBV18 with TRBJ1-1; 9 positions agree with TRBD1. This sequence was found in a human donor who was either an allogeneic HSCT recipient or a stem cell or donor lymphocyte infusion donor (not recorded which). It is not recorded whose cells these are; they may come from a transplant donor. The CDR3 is CASVQRDRGFEAFF. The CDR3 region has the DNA TGTGCCAGCGTACAACGAGACAGGGGGTTTGAAGCTTTCTTT.